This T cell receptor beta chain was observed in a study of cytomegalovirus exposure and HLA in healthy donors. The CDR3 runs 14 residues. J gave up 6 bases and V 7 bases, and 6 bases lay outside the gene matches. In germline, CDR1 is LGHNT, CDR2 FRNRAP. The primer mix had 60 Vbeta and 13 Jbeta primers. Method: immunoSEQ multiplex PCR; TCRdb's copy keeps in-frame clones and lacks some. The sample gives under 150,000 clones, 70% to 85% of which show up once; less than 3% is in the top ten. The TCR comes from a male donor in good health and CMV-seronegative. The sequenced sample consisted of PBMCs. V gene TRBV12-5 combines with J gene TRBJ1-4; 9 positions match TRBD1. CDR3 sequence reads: CASASDRGDEKLFF. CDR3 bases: TGTGCTAGTGCCTCGGACAGGGGTGATGAAAAACTGTTTTTT.